This entry lists 6 T cell receptor beta chains sequenced from one sample in a study of blood T cells in healthy people across ages. Primers used in a second PCR of about 6 to 12 cycles were a sample-barcoded 5' primer and a J-beta primer mix. Each CDR3 protein is one row after TCRdb ran MiXCR on the 5' RACE reads. The sample has about 940,000 distinct CDR3 sequences, about 44% seen once. Material for sequencing was blood. All receptors derive from a man aged 30-40 years in good health.

The V gene is TRBV20-1, the J gene TRBJ2-5; D is unresolved. Deletions cut 2 bases from V and 4 bases from J, with 8 bases between. This CDR3 is 12 amino acids long. CDR1 is DFQATT, CDR2 SNEGSKA, per germline (reference sequence). The CDR3 loop reads CSARNPGETQYF. The DNA of the CDR3 is TGCAGTGCTAGAAACCCAGGAGAGACCCAGTACTTC.

This clonotype has just a few counts. V gene TRBV12-3 or TRBV12-4 combines with J gene TRBJ2-3, with D unresolved. Trimming cost V 3 bases and J 4 bases, with 8 bases left between them. The CDR3 loop spans 13 amino acids. As DNA, the CDR3 is TGTGCCAGCAGTTTTTCGCGACCAGATACGCAGTATTTT. This gives the protein CASSFSRPDTQYF.

This clonotype was observed a single time. The chain recombines TRBV28 with TRBJ1-6; 10 positions agree with TRBD1. The CDR3 is 14 residues long. The V and J ends lost 6 bases and 11 bases, in that order; junction bases with no gene match: 7. CDR1 MDHEN and CDR2 SYDVKM come from the germline V gene. The CDR3 loop is CASRSDRGLTPLHF. CDR3 coding DNA: TGTGCCAGCAGATCGGACAGGGGGTTAACACCCCTCCACTTT. The variable domain in full, with the rest retrieved from reference TRBV28 and TRBJ1-6, is DVKVTQSSRYLVKRTGEKVFLECVQDMDHENMFWYRQDPGLGLRLIYFSYDVKMKEKGDIPEGYSVSREKKERFSLILESASTNQTSMYLCASRSDRGLTPLHFGNGTRLTVT.

The rearrangement joins TRBV4-1 to TRBJ2-7; no firm D call. The CDR3 extends over 14 amino acids. Germline assignment: CDR1 MGHRA and CDR2 YSYEKL. With 4 bases removed from V and 2 bases from J, the gap between germline ends came to 12 bases. CDR3 DNA sequence: TGCGCCAGCAGCCCCTACCCCGGACCCTACGAGCAGTACTTC. Protein sequence: CASSPYPGPYEQYF.

This clonotype was seen just once. V usage is TRBV7-3 and J usage is TRBJ2-1, with TRBD1 matching 8 bases. There are 15 residues in the CDR3. Germline V CDR1 and CDR2: SGHTA, FQGTGA. Trimming removed 5 bases from V and 5 bases from J; junction bases left unmatched: 8. Here the CDR3 DNA reads TGTGCCAGCAGCCCAGGGGGCTCATCAAACAATGAGCAGTTCTTC. Amino acid sequence: CASSPGGSSNNEQFF.

The rearrangement uses TRBV5-1 and TRBJ2-1; 11 positions agree with TRBD2. The CDR3 totals 15 residues. Germline V gives CDR1 SGHRS, CDR2 YFSETQ. The junction had 5 bases not matched to a gene; V was cut back by 2 bases and J by 7 bases. CDR3 in DNA: TGCGCCAGCAGCTTACTAGCGGGGGAAGGGAATGAGCAGTTCTTC. Encoded protein: CASSLLAGEGNEQFF.